This T cell receptor (beta chain) was captured in a study of blood T cells in healthy people across ages. Study-level findings and limits: Naive CD4+ cells and diversity were both higher in long-lived donors than in aged donors.

Through a sample-barcoded 5' primer and a J-beta primer mix, a second PCR was run for roughly 6 to 12 cycles. MiXCR was run by TCRdb on the 5' RACE reads, yielding one entry per CDR3 protein. The sample comprises 700,000 to 950,000 distinct CDR3 sequences, 58% of which are singletons, and around 22% rests with the top ten. To note about this clonotype: Its matching antigen is unknown.

The CDR3 loop spans 19 amino acids. The germline CDR1 and CDR2 sequences are SGHTA and FQGNSA. Deletions cut 3 bases from V and 3 bases from J, with 26 bases between. The rearrangement links TRBV7-2 to TRBJ2-5; TRBD1 is a possible D gene (5 bases). The sequenced material came from blood. The receptor comes from a man aged 30 to 39 in good health. The CDR3 DNA reads TGTGCCAGCAGCTTTCTCGTCGGGCTGGCAACAAGGGGTGAAGAGACCCAGTACTTC. Protein product: CASSFLVGLATRGEETQYF.